This T cell receptor beta chain was observed in a study of blood T cell repertoires in COVID-19. Looking at the study overall: Donors in the United States, Italy and Spain gave samples during acute or convalescent COVID-19.

Repertoires were generated with immunoSEQ multiplex PCR, while TCRdb's copy carries only in-frame clones and drops some. The table shows some 180,000 clones, with around 81% occurring only once. CDR1 LNHDA and CDR2 SQIVND come from the germline V gene (reference sequence). V lost 4 bases to trimming and J lost 0 bases; unmatched junction nucleotides: 7. The CDR3 length is 17 residues. Those enrolled in Seattle joined during active infection and were followed longitudinally afterward. The rearrangement joins TRBV19 to TRBJ1-2, with 11 bases aligning to TRBD1. Source material: peripheral blood. This TCR derives from an elderly woman with COVID-19, enrolled during active disease. The CDR3 sequence is CASSTWDRGVANYGYTF. CDR3 DNA: TGTGCCAGTAGTACGTGGGACAGGGGGGTAGCTAACTATGGCTACACCTTC. Variable domain in full (rest from reference TRBV19 and TRBJ1-2): DGGITQSPKYLFRKEGQNVTLSCEQNLNHDAMYWYRQDPGQGLRLIYYSQIVNDFQKGDIAEGYSVSREKKESFPLTVTSAQKNPTAFYLCASSTWDRGVANYGYTFGSGTRLTVV.